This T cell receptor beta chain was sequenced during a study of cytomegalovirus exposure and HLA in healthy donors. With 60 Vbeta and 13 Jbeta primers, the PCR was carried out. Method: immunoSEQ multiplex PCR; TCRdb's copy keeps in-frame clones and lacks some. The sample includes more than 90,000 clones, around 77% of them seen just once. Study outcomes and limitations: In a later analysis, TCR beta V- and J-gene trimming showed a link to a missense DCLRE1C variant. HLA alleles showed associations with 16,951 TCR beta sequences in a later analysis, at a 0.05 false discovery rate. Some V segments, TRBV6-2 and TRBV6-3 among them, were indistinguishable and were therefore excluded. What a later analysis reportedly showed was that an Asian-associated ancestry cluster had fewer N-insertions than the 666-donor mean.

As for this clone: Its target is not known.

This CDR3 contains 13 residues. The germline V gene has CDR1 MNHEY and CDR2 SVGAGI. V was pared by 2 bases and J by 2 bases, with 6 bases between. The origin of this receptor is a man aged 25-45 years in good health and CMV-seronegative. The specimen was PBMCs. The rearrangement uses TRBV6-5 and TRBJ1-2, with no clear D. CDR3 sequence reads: CASSYLQNYGYTF. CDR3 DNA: TGTGCCAGCAGTTACCTACAGAACTATGGCTACACCTTC.